This T cell receptor (beta chain) was documented in a study of immune cell composition in non-small cell lung cancer. General observations from the study: Smoking pack-years did not significantly correlate with tumour TCR-beta clonality. Squamous carcinomas (roughly 80%) more often had tumour-associated clones >0.5% than adenocarcinomas (roughly 33%). Lung squamous cell carcinoma tumours had significantly higher top 10 clone scores and productive clonality than lung adenocarcinoma.

From germline, CDR1 is GTSNPN and CDR2 SVGIG (reference sequence). The CDR3 spans 14 residues. Trimming stripped 1 base from V and 12 bases from J, with 20 bases between. Sequenced by immunoSEQ multiplex PCR; TCRdb stores in-frame clones only, minus some. The sample consists of 7,000 to 8,000 clones, about two thirds of them appearing once. As for this clone: Its antigen is as yet unknown.

The TCR sequence derives from a human donor with non-small cell lung cancer. This chain links TRBV30 with TRBJ2-3, with a possible D match to TRBD2 (5 bases). The material sequenced was lung tumor tissue. In DNA form, the CDR3 reads TGTGCCTGGAGTGGGTCCTCAAGCCGAGGGAGACAGTATTTT. Amino acids: CAWSGSSSRGRQYF. Together with reference TRBV30 and TRBJ2-3, the CDR3 gives the full variable domain: SQTIHQWPATLVQPVGSPLSLECTVEGTSNPNLYWYRQAAGRGLQLLFYSVGIGQISSEVPQNLSASRPQDRQFILSSKKLLLSDSGFYLCAWSGSSSRGRQYFGPGTRLTVL.